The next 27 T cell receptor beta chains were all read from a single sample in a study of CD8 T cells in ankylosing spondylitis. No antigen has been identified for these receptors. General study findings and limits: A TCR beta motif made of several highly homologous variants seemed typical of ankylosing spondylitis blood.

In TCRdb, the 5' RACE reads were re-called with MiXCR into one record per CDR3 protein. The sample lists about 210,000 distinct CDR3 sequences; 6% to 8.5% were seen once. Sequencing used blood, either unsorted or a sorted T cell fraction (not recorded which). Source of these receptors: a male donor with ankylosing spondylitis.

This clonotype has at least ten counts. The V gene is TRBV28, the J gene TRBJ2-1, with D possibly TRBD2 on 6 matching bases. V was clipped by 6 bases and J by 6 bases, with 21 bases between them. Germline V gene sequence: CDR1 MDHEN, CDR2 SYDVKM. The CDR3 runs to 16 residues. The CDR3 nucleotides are TGTGCCAGCAGGCCCACGGGACTCACCCGCCTCAATGAGCAGTTCTTC. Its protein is CASRPTGLTRLNEQFF.

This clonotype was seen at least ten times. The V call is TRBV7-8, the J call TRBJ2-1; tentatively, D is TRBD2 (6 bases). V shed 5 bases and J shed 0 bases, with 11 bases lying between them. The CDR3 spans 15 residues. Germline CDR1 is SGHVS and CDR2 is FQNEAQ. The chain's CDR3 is CASSIGLSSYNEQFF. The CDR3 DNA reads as TGTGCCAGCAGCATCGGACTAAGCTCCTACAATGAGCAGTTCTTC.

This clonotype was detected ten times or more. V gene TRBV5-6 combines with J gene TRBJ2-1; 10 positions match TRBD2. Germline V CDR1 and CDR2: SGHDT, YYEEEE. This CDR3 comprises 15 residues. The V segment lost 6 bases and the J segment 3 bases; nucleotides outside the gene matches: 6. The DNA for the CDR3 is TGTGCCAGCAACCCCGGACTAGCGGTCTACAATGAGCAGTTCTTC. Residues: CASNPGLAVYNEQFF.

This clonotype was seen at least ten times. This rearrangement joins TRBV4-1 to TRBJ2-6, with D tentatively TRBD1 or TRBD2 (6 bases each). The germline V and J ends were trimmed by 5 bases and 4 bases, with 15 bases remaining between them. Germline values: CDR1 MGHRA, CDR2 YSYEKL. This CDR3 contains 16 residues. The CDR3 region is CASSFRRGEGANVLTF. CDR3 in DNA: TGCGCCAGCAGCTTCAGGAGGGGGGAGGGGGCCAACGTCCTGACTTTC.

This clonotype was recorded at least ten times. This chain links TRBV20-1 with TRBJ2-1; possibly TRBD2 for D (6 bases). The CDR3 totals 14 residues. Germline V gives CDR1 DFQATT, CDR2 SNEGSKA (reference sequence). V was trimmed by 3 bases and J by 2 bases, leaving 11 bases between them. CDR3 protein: CSARGGGAYNEQFF. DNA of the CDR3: TGCAGTGCTAGGGGTGGAGGGGCCTACAATGAGCAGTTCTTC.

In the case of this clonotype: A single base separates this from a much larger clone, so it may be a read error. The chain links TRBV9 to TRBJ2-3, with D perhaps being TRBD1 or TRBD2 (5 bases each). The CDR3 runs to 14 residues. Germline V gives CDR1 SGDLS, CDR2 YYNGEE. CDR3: CGSSVQGGTDTQYF. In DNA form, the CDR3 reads TGTGGCAGCAGCGTCCAGGGCGGGACAGATACGCAGTATTTT.

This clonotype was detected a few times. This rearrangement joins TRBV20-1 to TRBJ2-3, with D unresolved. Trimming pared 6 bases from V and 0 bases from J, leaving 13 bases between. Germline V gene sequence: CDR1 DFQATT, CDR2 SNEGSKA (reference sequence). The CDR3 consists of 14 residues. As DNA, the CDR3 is TGCAGTGCGCAAGATGAAACTAGCACAGATACGCAGTATTTT. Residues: CSAQDETSTDTQYF.

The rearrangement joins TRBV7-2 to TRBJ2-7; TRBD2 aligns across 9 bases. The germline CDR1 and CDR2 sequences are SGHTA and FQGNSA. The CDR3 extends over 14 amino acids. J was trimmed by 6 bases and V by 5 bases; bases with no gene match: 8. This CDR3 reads CASSPSGGLAEQYF. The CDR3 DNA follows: TGTGCCAGCAGCCCCTCGGGGGGACTAGCCGAGCAGTACTTC.

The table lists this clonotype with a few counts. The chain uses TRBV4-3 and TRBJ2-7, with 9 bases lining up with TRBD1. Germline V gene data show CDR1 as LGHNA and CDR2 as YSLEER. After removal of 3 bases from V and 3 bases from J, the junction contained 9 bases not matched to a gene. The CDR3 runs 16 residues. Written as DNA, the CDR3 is TGCGCCAGCAGCCAGTCGACGACAGGGGGTTACTACGAGCAGTACTTC. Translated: CASSQSTTGGYYEQYF.

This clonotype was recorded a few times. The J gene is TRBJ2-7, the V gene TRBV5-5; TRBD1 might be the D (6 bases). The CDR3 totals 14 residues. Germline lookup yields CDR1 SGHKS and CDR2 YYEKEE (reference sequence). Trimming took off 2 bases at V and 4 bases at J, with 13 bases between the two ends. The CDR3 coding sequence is TGTGCCAGCAGCTTCTCCGGGACACATTACGAGCAGTACTTC. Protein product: CASSFSGTHYEQYF.

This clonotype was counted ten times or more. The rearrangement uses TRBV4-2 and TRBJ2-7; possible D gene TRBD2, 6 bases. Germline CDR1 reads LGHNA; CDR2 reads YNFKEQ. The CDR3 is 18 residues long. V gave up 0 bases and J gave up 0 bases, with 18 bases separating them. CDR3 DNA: TGTGCCAGCAGCCAAGATCGCGCTAGCGCACTTAGCTCCTACGAGCAGTACTTC. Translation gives CASSQDRASALSSYEQYF.

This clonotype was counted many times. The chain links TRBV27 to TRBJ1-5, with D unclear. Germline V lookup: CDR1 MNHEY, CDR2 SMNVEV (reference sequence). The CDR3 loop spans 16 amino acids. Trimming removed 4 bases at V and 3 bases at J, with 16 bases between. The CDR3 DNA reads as TGTGCCAGCAGTTCAGGCAGTCCCAAGAACAATCAGCCCCAGCATTTT. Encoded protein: CASSSGSPKNNQPQHF.

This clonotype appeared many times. The CDR3 region is CASSSRTGKETQYF. CDR3 DNA sequence: TGTGCCAGCAGTTCGAGGACAGGGAAAGAGACCCAGTACTTC. The chain combines TRBV6-2 or TRBV6-3 with TRBJ2-5; 8 bases agree with TRBD1. From germline, CDR1 is MNHEY and CDR2 SVGEGT. V shed 4 bases, J shed 3 bases, and the junction held 4 bases outside the gene matches. This CDR3 contains 14 residues.

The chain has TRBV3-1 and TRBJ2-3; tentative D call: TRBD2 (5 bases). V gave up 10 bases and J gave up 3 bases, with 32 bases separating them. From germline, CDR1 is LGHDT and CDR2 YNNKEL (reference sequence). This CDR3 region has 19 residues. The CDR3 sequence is CATCQEAPGSHEGTDTQYF. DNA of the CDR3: TGTGCCACCTGCCAAGAAGCCCCCGGCAGCCACGAGGGTACAGATACGCAGTATTTT.

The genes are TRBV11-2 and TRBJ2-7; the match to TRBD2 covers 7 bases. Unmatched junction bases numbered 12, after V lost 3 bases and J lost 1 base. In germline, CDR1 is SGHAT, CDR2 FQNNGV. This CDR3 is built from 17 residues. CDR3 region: CASSLDVVAGASYEQYF. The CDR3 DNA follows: TGTGCCAGCAGCTTGGACGTGGTGGCGGGAGCTTCCTACGAGCAGTACTTC.

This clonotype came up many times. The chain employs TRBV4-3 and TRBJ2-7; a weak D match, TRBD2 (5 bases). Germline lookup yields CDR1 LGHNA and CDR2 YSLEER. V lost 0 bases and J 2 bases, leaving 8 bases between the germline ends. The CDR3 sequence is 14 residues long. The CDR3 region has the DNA TGCGCCAGCAGCCAAGATTCCGGGGCCTACGAGCAGTACTTC. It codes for CASSQDSGAYEQYF.

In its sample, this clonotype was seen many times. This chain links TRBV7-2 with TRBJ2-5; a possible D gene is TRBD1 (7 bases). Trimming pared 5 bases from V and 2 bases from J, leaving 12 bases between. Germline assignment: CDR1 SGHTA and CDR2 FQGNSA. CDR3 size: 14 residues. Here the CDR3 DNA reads TGTGCCAGCAGCCAGACAGGGACTCAAGAGACCCAGTACTTC. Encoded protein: CASSQTGTQETQYF.

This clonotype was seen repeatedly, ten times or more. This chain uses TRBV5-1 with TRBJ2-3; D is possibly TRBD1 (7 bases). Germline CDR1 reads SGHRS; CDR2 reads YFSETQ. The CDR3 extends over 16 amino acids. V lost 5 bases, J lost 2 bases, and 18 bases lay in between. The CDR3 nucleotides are TGCGCCAGCAGTCTTAGGCGGGACAGCAACACAGATACGCAGTATTTT. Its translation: CASSLRRDSNTDTQYF.

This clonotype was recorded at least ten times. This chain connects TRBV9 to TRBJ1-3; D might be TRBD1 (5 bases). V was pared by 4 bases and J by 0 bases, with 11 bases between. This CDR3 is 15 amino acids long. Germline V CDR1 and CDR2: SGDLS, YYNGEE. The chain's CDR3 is CASSFPGLSGNTIYF. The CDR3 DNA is TGTGCCAGCAGCTTCCCAGGGCTCTCTGGAAACACCATATATTTT.

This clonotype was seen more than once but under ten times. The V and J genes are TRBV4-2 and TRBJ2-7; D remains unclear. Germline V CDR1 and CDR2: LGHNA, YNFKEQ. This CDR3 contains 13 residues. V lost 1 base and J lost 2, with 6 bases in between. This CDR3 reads CASSQGPTYEQYF. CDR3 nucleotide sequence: TGTGCCAGCAGCCAAGGACCTACCTACGAGCAGTACTTC.

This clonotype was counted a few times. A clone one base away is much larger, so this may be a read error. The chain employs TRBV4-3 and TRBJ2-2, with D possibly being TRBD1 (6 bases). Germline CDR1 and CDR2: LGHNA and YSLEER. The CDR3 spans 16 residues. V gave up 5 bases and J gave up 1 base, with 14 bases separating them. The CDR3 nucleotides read TGCGCCAGCAGCGCTTTGGGACAATTGAACACCGGGGAGCTGTTTTTT. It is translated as CASSALGQLNTGELFF.

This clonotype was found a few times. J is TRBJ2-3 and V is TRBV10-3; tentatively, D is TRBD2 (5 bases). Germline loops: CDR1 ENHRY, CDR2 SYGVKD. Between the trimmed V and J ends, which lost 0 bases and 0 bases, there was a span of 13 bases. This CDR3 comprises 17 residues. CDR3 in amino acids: CAISESTGSGSTDTQYF. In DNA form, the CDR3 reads TGTGCCATCAGTGAGTCGACGGGGAGCGGCAGCACAGATACGCAGTATTTT.

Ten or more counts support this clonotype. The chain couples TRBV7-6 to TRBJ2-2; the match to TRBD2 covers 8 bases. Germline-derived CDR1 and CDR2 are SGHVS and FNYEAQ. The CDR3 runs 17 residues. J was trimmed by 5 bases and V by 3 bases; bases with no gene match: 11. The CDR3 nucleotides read TGTGCCAGCAGCTTTAAGACACTAGCGGTGGTGACCGGGGAGCTGTTTTTT. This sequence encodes CASSFKTLAVVTGELFF. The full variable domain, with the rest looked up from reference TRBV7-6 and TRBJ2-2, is GAGVSQSPRYKVTKRGQDVALRCDPISGHVSLYWYRQALGQGPEFLTYFNYEAQQDKSGLPNDRFSAERPEGSISTLTIQRTEQRDSAMYRCASSFKTLAVVTGELFFGEGSRLTVL.

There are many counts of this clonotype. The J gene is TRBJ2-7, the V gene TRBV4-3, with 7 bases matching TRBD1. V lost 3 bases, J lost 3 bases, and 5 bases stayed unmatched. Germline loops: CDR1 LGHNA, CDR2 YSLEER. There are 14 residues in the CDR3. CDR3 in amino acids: CASSHRDSNYEQYF. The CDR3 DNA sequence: TGCGCCAGCAGCCATCGGGACAGCAACTACGAGCAGTACTTC.

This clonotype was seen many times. CDR3 in DNA: TGTGCCAGCAGCCCCGGCTACATGAACACTGAAGCTTTCTTT. Translating it yields CASSPGYMNTEAFF. This rearrangement joins TRBV7-9 to TRBJ1-1; D ambiguous. The CDR3 has 14 amino acids. V lost 5 bases, J lost 0 bases, and 10 bases lay in between. Germline-derived CDR1 and CDR2 are SEHNR and FQNEAQ (reference sequence).

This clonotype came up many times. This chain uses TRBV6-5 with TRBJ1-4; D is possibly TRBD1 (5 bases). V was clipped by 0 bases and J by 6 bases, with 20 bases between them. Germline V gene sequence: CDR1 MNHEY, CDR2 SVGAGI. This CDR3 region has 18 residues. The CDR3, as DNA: TGTGCCAGCAGTTACTCGAAACCCGCAGGGCTCATAGATGAAAAACTGTTTTTT. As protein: CASSYSKPAGLIDEKLFF.

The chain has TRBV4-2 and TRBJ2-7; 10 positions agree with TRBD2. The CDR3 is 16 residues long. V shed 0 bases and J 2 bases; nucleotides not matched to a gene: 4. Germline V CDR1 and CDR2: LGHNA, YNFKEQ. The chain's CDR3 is CASSQEGTSATYEQYF. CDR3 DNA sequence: TGTGCCAGCAGCCAAGAAGGGACTAGCGCTACCTACGAGCAGTACTTC.